This T cell receptor (beta chain) was found in a study of T cells in Graves' hyperthyroidism and ophthalmopathy. Authors of the study amplified TCR beta CDR3 regions from RNA transcripts. The HTBI primer set was used in a first-round RT-PCR of the TCR CDR3. TCRdb analysed the multiplex PCR reads with MiXCR anew, one entry per CDR3 protein. This table has about 700,000 distinct CDR3 sequences, 14% appearing once. Notes on this clonotype: At one boundary the junction diverges from the germline segment, which might be a read error.

This CDR3 comprises 15 residues. Germline values: CDR1 SGHTA, CDR2 FQGNSA. This chain joins TRBV7-2 and TRBJ2-5; D gene unclear. The sequenced sample consisted of blood. This receptor was obtained from a woman aged 18-29 years with Graves' hyperthyroidism. This chain's CDR3 is CASSHSVLDQETQYF. The CDR3 coding sequence is TGTGCCAGCAGCCACTCAGTACTCGACCAGGAGACCCAGTACTTC.